This is a list of T cell receptor beta chains from one sample in a study of shared clonotypes between healthy human individuals. Using immunoSEQ multiplex PCR, the repertoire was profiled, and TCRdb retains in-frame clones only, with some absent. The table shows more than 2,000,000 clones, with 93% occurring only once. The sample was naive CD4+ T cells from PBMCs. The receptor source for this set is a man aged 18-30 years in good health. Some clones in this sample may be carry-over from other donors' samples. Each CDR3 is given with its conserved first and last residue. Each record gives: D gene, J gene, clone size, V gene, CDR3 protein, CDR3 DNA. D genes are given only for firm matches. Not all rows give a size; the values are once, few, many and, for expanded clones, a class.

TRBD2 TRBJ2-7 - TRBV6-5 CASSLAGGPHEQYF TGTGCCAGCAGTCTCGCGGGGGGGCCCCACGAGCAGTACTTC
- TRBJ2-6 - TRBV6-5 CASSTQATGANVLTF TGTGCCAGCAGTACACAGGCTACTGGGGCCAACGTCCTGACTTTC
TRBD2 TRBJ2-5 - TRBV5-1 CASSSGTSGGEETQYF TGCGCCAGCAGCTCGGGGACTAGCGGGGGAGAGGAGACCCAGTACTTC
TRBD2 TRBJ2-7 - TRBV5-1 CASGESTSGPYEQYF TGCGCCAGCGGTGAATCGACTAGCGGGCCCTACGAGCAGTACTTC
- TRBJ2-3 - TRBV28 CASSLVLSLADTQYF TGTGCCAGCAGTTTAGTCCTGTCTTTGGCAGATACGCAGTATTTT
TRBD1 TRBJ2-7 - TRBV18 CASSAGTGSSYEQYF TGTGCCAGCTCGGCCGGGACAGGGAGCTCCTACGAGCAGTACTTC
TRBD1 TRBJ2-3 - TRBV7-9 CASSPRQGARTDTQYF TGTGCCAGCAGCCCACGACAGGGCGCCCGCACAGATACGCAGTATTTT
- TRBJ2-2 - TRBV7-6 CASSLGVGRNRANTGELFF TGTGCCAGCAGCTTAGGGGTGGGCAGGAACCGCGCGAACACCGGGGAGCTGTTTTTT
TRBD2 TRBJ2-7 - TRBV5-1 CASSSAGGPNEQYF TGCGCCAGCAGCTCAGCGGGAGGGCCCAACGAGCAGTACTTC
- TRBJ1-1 - TRBV11-2 CASSTGRNTEAFF TGTGCCAGCAGCACAGGGAGGAACACTGAAGCTTTCTTT
- TRBJ2-7 - TRBV5-8 CASSLTGGMEQYF TGTGCCAGCAGCCTTACGGGGGGCATGGAGCAGTACTTC
- TRBJ1-4 - TRBV28 CASSRETNEKLFF TGTGCCAGCAGCAGGGAGACTAATGAAAAACTGTTTTTT
- TRBJ1-3 few TRBV19 CASSVDPGNTIYF TGTGCCAGTAGTGTGGACCCTGGAAACACCATATATTTT
- TRBJ2-7 - TRBV7-2 CASSLRQVHYEQYF TGTGCCAGCAGCCTCAGACAGGTCCACTACGAGCAGTACTTC
TRBD1 TRBJ1-2 - TRBV18 CATSVDRNYGYTF TGTGCCACCTCCGTGGACAGGAACTATGGCTACACCTTC
- TRBJ2-7 - TRBV27 CASTRVATSVTYEQYF TGTGCCAGCACCAGGGTGGCGACTTCTGTTACCTACGAGCAGTACTTC
- TRBJ1-2 once TRBV2 CASSEDAVYGYTF TGTGCCAGCAGTGAAGATGCCGTCTATGGCTACACCTTC
- TRBJ2-3 - TRBV7-2 CASSLVRDTQYF TGTGCCAGCAGCTTAGTGAGAGATACGCAGTATTTT
- TRBJ1-1 - TRBV5-4 CASSLAKTLGEAFF TGTGCCAGCAGCTTGGCCAAGACCCTGGGTGAAGCTTTCTTT
- TRBJ1-4 - TRBV2 CASRSGSEKLFF TGTGCCAGCAGATCGGGGAGCGAAAAACTGTTTTTT
TRBD2 TRBJ2-2 - TRBV7-2 CASSLLNPGTRGAGELFF TGTGCCAGCAGCTTATTGAATCCAGGGACTAGAGGGGCCGGGGAGCTGTTTTTT
- TRBJ2-7 - TRBV27 CASSLRRGAYEQYF TGTGCCAGCAGTTTACGGCGTGGGGCCTACGAGCAGTACTTC